These T cell receptor beta chains were read from a single sample in a study of OX40 agonist ivuxolimab in advanced cancers. Assay: immunoSEQ multiplex PCR; the TCRdb copy retains only in-frame clones and omits some. This sample has around 86,000 clones; more than 75% occur once, and the top ten carry around 2.9%. The sequences come from CD4+ or CD8+ T cells sorted from blood, collected in a trial of the OX40 agonist ivuxolimab. The receptors shown here come from an adult with an advanced solid tumor such as melanoma, head and neck, liver or kidney cancer. Each CDR3 is given with its conserved first and last residue. The D gene is left open where the match is weak. Clone sizes are given selectively: once, few, many, or a class where the clone is expanded.

size: -; J: TRBJ1-2; V: TRBV5-6; D: TRBD1; CDR3: CASSLGGPNYGYTF; DNA: TGTGCCAGCAGCTTAGGGGGCCCTAACTATGGCTACACCTTC
size: -; J: TRBJ1-1; V: TRBV11-2; D: TRBD1; CDR3: CASSLGGPTGWTEAFF; DNA: TGTGCCAGCAGCTTGGGGGGACCGACAGGGTGGACTGAAGCTTTCTTT
size: -; J: TRBJ2-3; V: TRBV7-2; D: -; CDR3: CASSSRPLTDTQYF; DNA: TGTGCCAGCAGCTCCCGGCCCCTTACAGATACGCAGTATTTT
size: -; J: TRBJ1-2; V: TRBV5-6; D: TRBD1; CDR3: CASRTSGRGRGGYTF; DNA: TGTGCCAGCAGAACCTCGGGCAGGGGGCGAGGAGGCTACACCTTC
size: once; J: TRBJ2-1; V: TRBV28; D: -; CDR3: CASSFFLTGTLHYNEQFF; DNA: TGTGCCAGCAGTTTCTTTCTTACCGGGACATTGCACTACAATGAGCAGTTCTTC
size: -; J: TRBJ1-1; V: TRBV28; D: -; CDR3: CASSYGVRGGHTEAFF; DNA: TGTGCCAGCAGTTATGGGGTACGGGGTGGTCACACTGAAGCTTTCTTT
size: few; J: TRBJ2-7; V: TRBV6-1; D: -; CDR3: CASSEVGQYF; DNA: TGTGCCAGCAGTGAAGTAGGGCAGTACTTC
size: many; J: TRBJ1-1; V: TRBV2; D: TRBD1; CDR3: CASSARDRGNTEAFF; DNA: TGTGCCAGCAGTGCTCGTGACAGGGGGAACACTGAAGCTTTCTTT
size: once; J: TRBJ1-2; V: TRBV7-2; D: -; CDR3: CASSFPNYGYTF; DNA: TGTGCCAGCAGCTTCCCGAACTATGGCTACACCTTC
size: -; J: TRBJ1-5; V: TRBV4-2; D: -; CDR3: CASSQDRTAILPQHF; DNA: TGTGCCAGCAGCCAAGATAGGACGGCTATTTTGCCCCAGCATTTT
size: -; J: TRBJ1-1; V: TRBV30; D: -; CDR3: CASAREANTEAFF; DNA: TGTGCCTCGGCAAGGGAAGCGAACACTGAAGCTTTCTTT
size: -; J: TRBJ2-4; V: TRBV6-5; D: TRBD1; CDR3: CASRLTGGDLNIQYF; DNA: TGTGCCAGCAGGCTGACAGGGGGCGACTTGAACATTCAGTACTTC
size: -; J: TRBJ2-5; V: TRBV7-9; D: TRBD2; CDR3: CASSLGTSDETQYF; DNA: TGTGCCAGCAGCTTAGGGACTAGCGACGAGACCCAGTACTTC
size: -; J: TRBJ2-5; V: TRBV10-1; D: -; CDR3: CASSESQGRETQYF; DNA: TGCGCCAGCAGTGAGTCTCAGGGAAGAGAGACCCAGTACTTC
size: few; J: TRBJ2-3; V: TRBV5-1; D: TRBD1; CDR3: CASSLGQGRTDTQYF; DNA: TGCGCCAGCAGCTTAGGACAGGGGAGGACAGATACGCAGTATTTT
size: -; J: TRBJ2-1; V: TRBV5-1; D: TRBD1; CDR3: CASSLRTGGDEQFF; DNA: TGCGCCAGCAGCTTAAGGACAGGGGGCGATGAGCAGTTCTTC
size: -; J: TRBJ1-5; V: TRBV5-5; D: -; CDR3: CASSPEPYNQPQHF; DNA: TGTGCCAGCAGCCCCGAGCCGTACAATCAGCCCCAGCATTTT
size: -; J: TRBJ2-3; V: TRBV7-2; D: TRBD2; CDR3: CASSLVGGGGAPDTQYF; DNA: TGTGCCAGCAGCTTAGTCGGTGGCGGGGGGGCCCCAGATACGCAGTATTTT
size: -; J: TRBJ1-1; V: TRBV19; D: -; CDR3: CASSIATGTLRNTEAFF; DNA: TGTGCCAGTAGTATAGCTACAGGGACCCTTAGGAACACTGAAGCTTTCTTT
size: -; J: TRBJ1-2; V: TRBV28; D: -; CDR3: CASTLLGEGGYTF; DNA: TGTGCCAGCACCCTACTAGGGGAGGGCGGCTACACCTTC
size: -; J: TRBJ2-3; V: TRBV28; D: TRBD1; CDR3: CASSLSGQGFTDTQYF; DNA: TGTGCCAGCAGTTTATCGGGACAGGGATTCACAGATACGCAGTATTTT
size: -; J: TRBJ1-1; V: TRBV9; D: -; CDR3: CASSEGVENTEAFF; DNA: TGTGCCAGCAGCGAGGGGGTGGAGAACACTGAAGCTTTCTTT
size: -; J: TRBJ2-4; V: TRBV28; D: TRBD2; CDR3: CASRPLAGGKNIQYF; DNA: TGTGCCAGTCGCCCTTTAGCGGGGGGGAAAAACATTCAGTACTTC
size: -; J: TRBJ2-1; V: TRBV28; D: TRBD1; CDR3: CASSFVRDRGGEQFF; DNA: TGTGCCAGCAGTTTCGTCAGGGACAGGGGTGGTGAGCAGTTCTTC
size: -; J: TRBJ1-2; V: TRBV5-1; D: TRBD1; CDR3: CASSSGQGENNGYTF; DNA: TGCGCCAGCAGCTCCGGACAGGGGGAGAATAATGGCTACACCTTC
size: -; J: TRBJ2-2; V: TRBV5-6; D: -; CDR3: CASSLVGAGPTGELFF; DNA: TGTGCCAGCAGCTTGGTTGGGGCAGGGCCCACCGGGGAGCTGTTTTTT
size: once; J: TRBJ1-3; V: TRBV6-5; D: TRBD1; CDR3: CASSYDRGGNTIYF; DNA: TGTGCCAGCAGTTACGACAGGGGTGGAAACACCATATATTTT
size: -; J: TRBJ2-3; V: TRBV19; D: -; CDR3: CATSDTSTDTQYF; DNA: TGTGCGACGAGCGATACTAGCACAGATACGCAGTATTTT
size: few; J: TRBJ2-3; V: TRBV11-2; D: TRBD2; CDR3: CASSFRSLAVTDTQYF; DNA: TGTGCCAGCAGCTTCAGATCCCTAGCGGTCACAGATACGCAGTATTTT
size: -; J: TRBJ2-2; V: TRBV5-1; D: TRBD1; CDR3: CASSLAGTVTGELFF; DNA: TGCGCCAGCAGCTTGGCCGGGACAGTCACCGGGGAGCTGTTTTTT
size: -; J: TRBJ1-6; V: TRBV7-9; D: -; CDR3: CASSLGWGNSSPLHF; DNA: TGTGCCAGCAGCTTAGGATGGGGTAATAGTTCACCCCTCCACTTT
size: -; J: TRBJ1-4; V: TRBV6-5; D: -; CDR3: CASSYLGVPNEKLFF; DNA: TGTGCCAGCAGTTACCTAGGGGTACCAAATGAAAAACTGTTTTTT
size: -; J: TRBJ2-5; V: TRBV11-2; D: TRBD2; CDR3: CASSLVGGSGGQETQYF; DNA: TGTGCCAGCAGCTTAGTGGGGGGTTCGGGAGGACAAGAGACCCAGTACTTC
size: -; J: TRBJ1-1; V: TRBV14; D: -; CDR3: CASSQEVWGAEAFF; DNA: TGTGCCAGCAGCCAAGAGGTGTGGGGGGCTGAAGCTTTCTTT
size: -; J: TRBJ1-6; V: TRBV2; D: -; CDR3: CASNLSNSPLHF; DNA: TGTGCCAGCAACCTATCGAATTCACCCCTCCACTTT
size: -; J: TRBJ2-5; V: TRBV19; D: -; CDR3: CASSFLQGQETQYF; DNA: TGTGCCAGTAGTTTTTTACAGGGCCAAGAGACCCAGTACTTC
size: -; J: TRBJ1-4; V: TRBV7-9; D: -; CDR3: CASSQFTANEKLFF; DNA: TGTGCCAGCAGCCAATTTACAGCTAATGAAAAACTGTTTTTT
size: -; J: TRBJ2-4; V: TRBV18; D: -; CDR3: CASSLEGAGNIQYF; DNA: TGTGCCAGCTCACTAGAAGGGGCCGGAAACATTCAGTACTTC
size: once; J: TRBJ2-7; V: TRBV11-2; D: TRBD1; CDR3: CASSLAIGARQGAYEQYF; DNA: TGTGCCAGCAGCTTAGCGATCGGGGCGAGACAGGGGGCCTACGAGCAGTACTTC
size: -; J: TRBJ2-5; V: TRBV28; D: TRBD2; CDR3: CASSSALAGGNQETQYF; DNA: TGTGCCAGCAGTTCCGCACTAGCGGGGGGGAATCAAGAGACCCAGTACTTC
size: -; J: TRBJ1-2; V: TRBV18; D: TRBD1; CDR3: CASSPIRQGNYGYTF; DNA: TGTGCCAGCTCACCAATTCGACAGGGAAACTATGGCTACACCTTC
size: -; J: TRBJ1-5; V: TRBV30; D: -; CDR3: CAWSDGTASQHF; DNA: TGTGCCTGGAGTGATGGGACTGCGAGCCAGCATTTT
size: -; J: TRBJ2-6; V: TRBV5-4; D: -; CDR3: CASTPYQLLAGANVLTF; DNA: TGTGCCAGCACCCCATACCAATTGTTGGCTGGGGCCAACGTCCTGACTTTC
size: -; J: TRBJ2-4; V: TRBV6-1; D: -; CDR3: CASSAQGANIQYF; DNA: TGTGCCAGCAGTGCACAGGGTGCTAACATTCAGTACTTC
size: -; J: TRBJ2-7; V: TRBV6-1; D: -; CDR3: CASSRGEFYEQYF; DNA: TGTGCCAGCAGTCGAGGCGAGTTCTACGAGCAGTACTTC
size: -; J: TRBJ2-5; V: TRBV10-3; D: -; CDR3: CATKTGKQETQYF; DNA: TGTGCCACAAAGACAGGCAAACAAGAGACCCAGTACTTC
size: -; J: TRBJ1-2; V: TRBV5-8; D: TRBD1; CDR3: CASSGGQGHYGYTF; DNA: TGTGCCAGCAGCGGCGGACAGGGCCACTATGGCTACACCTTC
size: -; J: TRBJ1-1; V: TRBV5-5; D: -; CDR3: CASKGQMGTEAFF; DNA: TGTGCCAGCAAAGGCCAGATGGGCACTGAAGCTTTCTTT
size: -; J: TRBJ1-1; V: TRBV6-5; D: TRBD1; CDR3: CASSYGGTVLYTEAFF; DNA: TGTGCCAGCAGTTACGGAGGGACAGTTTTGTACACTGAAGCTTTCTTT
size: -; J: TRBJ1-6; V: TRBV10-1; D: TRBD1; CDR3: CASSAGTGNNSPLHF; DNA: TGCGCCAGCAGTGCCGGGACAGGGAATAATTCACCCCTCCACTTT
size: once; J: TRBJ1-3; V: TRBV30; D: -; CDR3: CAWSKGGSGNTIYF; DNA: TGTGCCTGGAGTAAGGGGGGCTCTGGAAACACCATATATTTT
size: few; J: TRBJ2-7; V: TRBV19; D: -; CDR3: CASSLSALVGYEQYF; DNA: TGTGCCAGTAGTCTCTCGGCCTTGGTGGGGTACGAGCAGTACTTC